A single sample is the source of the 31 T cell receptor beta chains below, sequenced in a study of T cell responses to AZD1222 COVID-19 vaccine. Clones were read by immunoSEQ multiplex PCR, and TCRdb kept only the in-frame ones, dropping some. The sample shows about 130,000 clones, 88% of them seen only once. The specimen comprised peripheral blood, sampled on day 0 of AZD1222 vaccination. These receptors came from an adult in good health.

The chain links TRBV18 to TRBJ1-1; D ambiguous. The CDR3 covers 14 residues. Germline CDR1 KGHSH, CDR2 LQKENI. V was clipped by 3 bases and J by 0 bases, with 8 bases between them. The CDR3 DNA is TGTGCCAGCTCACCCGGACGGGTGAACACTGAAGCTTTCTTT. Protein product: CASSPGRVNTEAFF.

J is TRBJ1-6 and V is TRBV27; no clear D gene. CDR3 length equals 15 residues. CDR1 MNHEY and CDR2 SMNVEV come from the germline V gene (reference sequence). Between the trimmed V and J ends, which lost 5 bases and 9 bases, there was a span of 17 bases. The CDR3 region has the DNA TGTGCCAGCAGTCCCGTGGAGGCCGCCCCTTCACCCCTCCACTTT. Protein: CASSPVEAAPSPLHF.

The chain has TRBV3-1 (or the pseudogene TRBV3-2) and TRBJ1-2; tentative D call: TRBD1 (5 bases). The V end was cut by 0 bases, the J end by 6 bases, with 14 bases between. The V gene's germline CDR1 is LGHDT and CDR2 YNNKEL (reference sequence). This CDR3 comprises 15 residues. The CDR3 loop reads CASSQDGGELHGYTF. In DNA form, the CDR3 reads TGTGCCAGCAGCCAAGATGGGGGGGAACTCCATGGCTACACCTTC.

The chain recombines TRBV9 with TRBJ1-6; D remains ambiguous. Germline V gene sequence: CDR1 SGDLS, CDR2 YYNGEE. This CDR3 region has 15 residues. Deletions cut 0 bases from V and 8 bases from J, with 12 bases between. CDR3 sequence: CASSVGQSKDSPLHF. The CDR3 nucleotides read TGTGCCAGCAGCGTAGGGCAGAGCAAGGATTCACCCCTCCACTTT. Using reference TRBV9 and TRBJ1-6 for the parts outside the CDR3, the full variable domain is DSGVTQTPKHLITATGQRVTLRCSPRSGDLSVYWYQQSLDQGLQFLIQYYNGEERAKGNILERFSAQQFPDLHSELNLSSLELGDSALYFCASSVGQSKDSPLHFGNGTRLTVT.

The chain is built from TRBV29-1 and TRBJ2-1, with no clear D. The CDR3 runs to 13 residues. Per the germline V gene, CDR1 is SQVTM and CDR2 is ANQGSEA. Trimming pared 5 bases from V and 6 bases from J, leaving 14 bases between. The CDR3: CSVKLPYGNEQFF. CDR3 nucleotide sequence: TGCAGCGTTAAGCTTCCTTATGGCAATGAGCAGTTCTTC.

The J gene is TRBJ2-5, the V gene TRBV7-2; the match to TRBD1 covers 7 bases. Looked up from germline, CDR1 is SGHTA and CDR2 is FQGNSA. CDR3 size: 15 residues. V shed 4 bases, J shed 0 bases, and the junction held 5 bases outside the gene matches. The CDR3 here is CASSSGQWYQETQYF. In DNA form, the CDR3 reads TGTGCCAGCAGCTCGGGACAGTGGTACCAAGAGACCCAGTACTTC.

The chain links TRBV24-1 to TRBJ1-2, with D perhaps TRBD1 (6 bases). CDR3 length: 13 amino acids. CDR1 and CDR2 from the germline V gene are KGHDR and SFDVKD. V lost 4 bases, J lost 7 bases, and 12 bases lay in between. CDR3 residues: CATSDPQGLGYTF. The CDR3 DNA reads as TGTGCCACCAGTGACCCACAGGGTCTTGGCTACACCTTC.

The chain joins TRBV4-3 to TRBJ1-4; D remains ambiguous. Trimming took off 1 base at V and 3 bases at J, with 6 bases between the two ends. This CDR3 spans 14 amino acids. Germline values: CDR1 LGHNA, CDR2 YSLEER. The CDR3 reads CASSQVKANEKLFF. In DNA, the CDR3 is TGCGCCAGCAGCCAAGTCAAAGCTAATGAAAAACTGTTTTTT.

CDR3 DNA: TGTGCCAGCAGCCCCGGGACTAGCGGGCCCTACGAGCAGTACTTC. It specifies CASSPGTSGPYEQYF. The chain joins TRBV13 to TRBJ2-7, with 12 bases aligning to TRBD2. Germline CDR1 PRHDT, CDR2 FYEKMQ (reference sequence). This CDR3 contains 15 residues. V shed 5 bases, J shed 2 bases, and the junction held 4 bases outside the gene matches.

V usage is TRBV5-6 and J usage is TRBJ1-1, with 7 bases identical to TRBD1. V trimming: 3 bases; J trimming: 7 bases; junction bases outside the gene matches: 9. The CDR3 length is 14 residues. The germline CDR1 and CDR2 sequences are SGHDT and YYEEEE. CDR3 in DNA: TGTGCCAGCAGCTACGGGACAGAGGATAATGAAGCTTTCTTT. As protein: CASSYGTEDNEAFF.

This clone was recorded once. The chain has TRBV4-1 and TRBJ2-3; 7 positions match TRBD2. The trim removed 1 base at V and 3 bases at J, leaving 7 bases unmatched. The CDR3 length is 16 residues. The V gene's germline CDR1 is MGHRA and CDR2 YSYEKL. The CDR3 is CASSQVGRRETDTQYF. CDR3 bases: TGCGCCAGCAGCCAAGTTGGGCGGCGGGAGACAGATACGCAGTATTTT.

This chain uses TRBV5-1 with TRBJ2-7, with a tentative D call TRBD1 (9 bases). CDR1 is SGHRS and CDR2 is YFSETQ in the germline V gene. V shed 6 bases and J shed 7 bases, with 23 bases lying between them. The CDR3 has 15 residues. CDR3 residues: CASTYRGPREGEQYF. The CDR3, as DNA: TGCGCCAGCACCTACAGGGGGCCCCGGGAGGGGGAGCAGTACTTC.

V and J are TRBV11-3 and TRBJ2-7; D remains unclear. From germline, CDR1 is SGHNT and CDR2 YENEEA. CDR3 size: 13 residues. Deletions cut 0 bases from V and 4 bases from J, with 7 bases between. CDR3 protein: CASSLDKFYEQYF. The CDR3 DNA reads as TGTGCCAGCAGCTTAGACAAATTTTACGAGCAGTACTTC. Variable domain in full (rest from reference TRBV11-3 and TRBJ2-7): EAGVVQSPRYKIIEKKQPVAFWCNPISGHNTLYWYLQNLGQGPELLIRYENEEAVDDSQLPKDRFSAERLKGVDSTLKIQPAELGDSAVYLCASSLDKFYEQYFGPGTRLTVT.

The rearrangement links TRBV10-3 to TRBJ2-6; D is ambiguous. The CDR3 loop spans 15 amino acids. Germline CDR1 and CDR2: ENHRY and SYGVKD. Trimming left V 3 bases short and J 0 bases short, with 6 bases between. The DNA of the CDR3 is TGTGCCATCAGTGACGGCAACTCTGGGGCCAACGTCCTGACTTTC. Protein sequence: CAISDGNSGANVLTF.

A single count supports this clone. The gene calls are TRBV14 and TRBJ1-1; D perhaps matches TRBD1 (6 bases). This CDR3 contains 15 residues. The germline CDR1 and CDR2 sequences are SGHDN and FVKESK. Trimming removed 0 bases at V and 4 bases at J, with 12 bases between. The CDR3 DNA is TGTGCCAGCAGCCAAGAGGCCAGGGGAACCACTGAAGCTTTCTTT. This sequence encodes CASSQEARGTTEAFF.

This chain joins TRBV6-5 and TRBJ2-2; a weak D match, TRBD1 (5 bases). Germline CDR1 MNHEY, CDR2 SVGAGI. The CDR3 is made up of 16 amino acids. The V gene lost 3 bases and the J gene lost 3 bases, with 14 bases spanning the gap. The CDR3, as DNA: TGTGCCAGCAGTTATTTGGACATCGGTGACACCGGGGAGCTGTTTTTT. Its translation: CASSYLDIGDTGELFF.

This clone occurred a few times. The V and J genes are TRBV19 and TRBJ2-6; a weak D match, TRBD1 (5 bases). Trimming removed 7 bases at V and 0 bases at J, with 13 bases between. This CDR3 spans 16 amino acids. In germline, CDR1 is LNHDA, CDR2 SQIVND (reference sequence). CDR3 region: CASTQGRSSGANVLTF. The DNA for the CDR3 is TGTGCCAGTACGCAGGGCCGTAGCTCTGGGGCCAACGTCCTGACTTTC. Looking up the rest from reference TRBV19 and TRBJ2-6 gives the full variable domain: DGGITQSPKYLFRKEGQNVTLSCEQNLNHDAMYWYRQDPGQGLRLIYYSQIVNDFQKGDIAEGYSVSREKKESFPLTVTSAQKNPTAFYLCASTQGRSSGANVLTFGAGSRLTVL.

The V and J genes are TRBV7-2 and TRBJ1-5, with unresolved D. The CDR3 is made up of 15 amino acids. Deletions cut 1 base from V and 5 bases from J, with 12 bases between. CDR1 SGHTA and CDR2 FQGNSA come from the germline V gene. In DNA, the CDR3 is TGTGCCAGCAGCTTAGGTGGGGAGGCCGATCAGCCCCAGCATTTT. It codes for CASSLGGEADQPQHF. Filled out from reference TRBV7-2 and TRBJ1-5, the complete variable domain reads GAGVSQSPSNKVTEKGKDVELRCDPISGHTALYWYRQSLGQGLEFLIYFQGNSAPDKSGLPSDRFSAERTGGSVSTLTIQRTQQEDSAVYLCASSLGGEADQPQHFGDGTRLSIL.

The rearrangement links TRBV19 to TRBJ1-1, with D tentatively TRBD1 (5 bases). Germline V gives CDR1 LNHDA, CDR2 SQIVND (reference sequence). V lost 5 bases and J lost 0, with 13 bases in between. This CDR3 comprises 15 residues. The CDR3 bases are TGTGCCAGTAGTGGAAGGGAAGGGGTGAACACTGAAGCTTTCTTT. Its translation is CASSGREGVNTEAFF.

The CDR3 spells CAWTSGDTDTQYF. For the CDR3, the DNA is TGTGCCTGGACTAGCGGGGACACAGATACGCAGTATTTT. The rearrangement joins TRBV30 to TRBJ2-3, with 9 bases identical to TRBD2. The CDR3 runs to 13 residues. The V and J ends lost 4 bases and 2 bases, in that order; junction bases with no gene match: 1. The V gene's germline CDR1 is GTSNPN and CDR2 SVGIG (reference sequence).

The V and J genes are TRBV12-3 or TRBV12-4 and TRBJ1-1; 7 bases are a match to TRBD1. The CDR3 is made up of 13 amino acids. After removal of 6 bases from V and 7 bases from J, the junction contained 8 bases not matched to a gene. This CDR3 reads CASSYQGGYEAFF. The CDR3 nucleotides read TGTGCCAGCAGCTATCAGGGGGGGTATGAAGCTTTCTTT.

J is TRBJ2-7 and V is TRBV29-1; D might be TRBD1 or TRBD2, each matching 6 bases. V was trimmed by 6 bases and J by 5 bases, leaving 20 bases between them. Germline lookup yields CDR1 SQVTM and CDR2 ANQGSEA. The CDR3 totals 14 residues. In DNA, the CDR3 is TGCAGCGTCTCAGAACGGGGGCCGCGGAACGAGCAGTACTTC. This codes for CSVSERGPRNEQYF.

There are a few counts of this clone. CDR3 residues: CASSQGLAPYEQYF. The CDR3 DNA is TGTGCCAGCAGCCAGGGACTAGCGCCCTACGAGCAGTACTTC. This rearrangement joins TRBV27 to TRBJ2-7; TRBD2 matches at 10 bases. Losses at the gene ends were 6 bases for V and 2 bases for J; bases not matched to a gene: 4. Germline V gene sequence: CDR1 MNHEY, CDR2 SMNVEV (reference sequence). The CDR3 spans 14 residues.

The chain has TRBV27 and TRBJ1-5, with TRBD1 as a possible D gene (6 bases). Germline V gives CDR1 MNHEY, CDR2 SMNVEV (reference sequence). CDR3 length equals 15 residues. Trimming cost V 6 bases and J 1 base, with 13 bases left between them. Here the CDR3 reads CASSPRGRSNQPQHF. CDR3 sequence (DNA): TGTGCCAGCAGCCCCAGGGGACGCAGCAATCAGCCCCAGCATTTT.

The rearrangement uses TRBV19 and TRBJ1-4; D remains ambiguous. This CDR3 is built from 12 residues. Trimming removed 2 bases at V and 8 bases at J, with 6 bases between. The germline V gene encodes CDR1 LNHDA and CDR2 SQIVND (reference sequence). The DNA for the CDR3 is TGTGCCAGTAGTATACGAGGGGAAAAACTGTTTTTT. It translates to CASSIRGEKLFF.

This chain joins TRBV11-3 and TRBJ2-2, with D tentatively TRBD2 (6 bases). V was shortened by 8 bases and J by 0 bases, with 10 bases between the two germline ends. The CDR3 is 14 amino acids. In germline, CDR1 is SGHNT, CDR2 YENEEA. DNA for the CDR3: TGTGCCAGCCGGCGGGGATCGAACACCGGGGAGCTGTTTTTT. It codes for CASRRGSNTGELFF.

The V call is TRBV24-1, the J call TRBJ1-5; a possible D gene is TRBD1 (6 bases). The CDR3 spans 14 residues. Germline V lookup: CDR1 KGHDR, CDR2 SFDVKD. The V and J ends lost 5 bases and 2 bases respectively, with 9 bases between them. The CDR3: CATSAHRGNQPQHF. CDR3 bases: TGTGCCACCAGTGCTCACAGGGGCAATCAGCCCCAGCATTTT.

The J gene is TRBJ2-6, the V gene TRBV2; tentatively, D is TRBD2 (6 bases). The CDR3 consists of 15 residues. The V end was cut by 9 bases, the J end by 3 bases, with 15 bases between. Germline assignment: CDR1 SNHLY and CDR2 FYNNEI. The CDR3 nucleotides are TGTGCCAGGGGTTCTCGGGGGTTTGGGGCCAACGTCCTGACTTTC. The encoded protein is CARGSRGFGANVLTF.

V usage is TRBV10-3 and J usage is TRBJ2-6, with TRBD2 identical over 12 bases. The germline V gene encodes CDR1 ENHRY and CDR2 SYGVKD. The length of the CDR3 is 18 residues. V lost 1 base and J lost 0; bases outside the gene matches: 1. CDR3 loop: CAISELGLAGSGANVLTF. Written as DNA, the CDR3 is TGTGCCATCAGTGAGTTGGGACTAGCGGGCTCTGGGGCCAACGTCCTGACTTTC.

The gene calls are TRBV2 and TRBJ2-3, with D hard to call. This CDR3 comprises 15 residues. The germline V and J ends were trimmed by 7 bases and 1 base, with 15 bases remaining between them. CDR1 is SNHLY and CDR2 is FYNNEI in the germline V gene. CDR3 coding DNA: TGTGCCAGCACCCCATACGGTGACGGCACAGATACGCAGTATTTT. Translation: CASTPYGDGTDTQYF.

Only a few counts were recorded for this clone. A read error may account for a junction end that differs from germline. The CDR3 nucleotides read TGTGCCAGCAGTGGTCAGATCAGCCGTAACTTC. As protein: CASSGQISRNF. This chain links TRBV2 with TRBJ2-7; D is unclear. The CDR3 has 11 residues. From germline, CDR1 is SNHLY and CDR2 FYNNEI.